This T cell receptor (beta chain) derives from a study of blood T cell repertoires in COVID-19. Background on the study: In each case, the material was cDNA or gDNA derived from T cells, B-cell-depleted T cells, or PBMCs.

Each participant's cohort was designated according to participant-reported clinical history. Authors' analysis steps: It was from reference gene primer amplification that nucleated cell counts were estimated. Repertoires were generated with immunoSEQ multiplex PCR, while TCRdb's copy carries only in-frame clones and drops some. V, J and clone size are those of that table, while D and trimming were read from the DNA. The repertoire holds approximately 270,000 clones, with about 87% as singletons. There are 15 residues in the CDR3. Germline assignment: CDR1 LNHDA and CDR2 SQIVND (reference sequence). Unmatched junction bases numbered 5, after V lost 4 bases and J lost 6 bases.

The chain has TRBV19 and TRBJ1-4; 10 nucleotides match TRBD1. This receptor was taken from a woman aged 25 to 39 with acute COVID-19. Material for sequencing was PBMCs or T cells enriched from blood (not recorded which). CDR3 nucleotides: TGTGCCAGTAGTACCCGACAGGGGGCGGATGAAAAACTGTTTTTT. Protein product: CASSTRQGADEKLFF.